This T cell receptor (beta chain) was identified in a study of regulatory T cells in long-lasting Graves disease. Time point here: newly diagnosed GD, antithyroid drugs for less than 3 months. Following extraction of RNA from PBMCs, that RNA was used to make the TCR library. Around 9.9 milliliters of peripheral blood went into EDTA tubes. This CDR3 spans 11 amino acids. The germline V and J ends were trimmed by 1 base and 8 bases, with 3 bases remaining between them. Germline lookup yields CDR1 LNHNV and CDR2 YYDKDF (reference sequence). Construction of TCR beta libraries relied on iRepertoire HTBI primers and on Arm-PCR targeting CDR3 regions. TCRdb re-called the multiplex PCR reads through MiXCR, storing one row per CDR3 protein. Among more than 450,000 distinct CDR3 sequences listed, 12% were seen once. The same specimen was also included in a second study, on T cells in Graves' hyperthyroidism and ophthalmopathy. That work contributes: The study used the HTBI primer set for a first-round RT-PCR of the TCR CDR3. Ophthalmopathy, as predicted by the model, came a median 6.5 months after the prediction.

V usage is TRBV15 and J usage is TRBJ2-1, with D unclear. Sequencing used peripheral blood mononuclear cells (PBMCs), obtained at new diagnosis, from a patient treated with antithyroid drugs. The clonotype was recovered from a woman aged 25 to 45 with Graves disease. The CDR3 DNA follows: TGTGCCACCAGCAGAGCCGATGAGCAGTTCTTC. Translating it yields CATSRADEQFF.